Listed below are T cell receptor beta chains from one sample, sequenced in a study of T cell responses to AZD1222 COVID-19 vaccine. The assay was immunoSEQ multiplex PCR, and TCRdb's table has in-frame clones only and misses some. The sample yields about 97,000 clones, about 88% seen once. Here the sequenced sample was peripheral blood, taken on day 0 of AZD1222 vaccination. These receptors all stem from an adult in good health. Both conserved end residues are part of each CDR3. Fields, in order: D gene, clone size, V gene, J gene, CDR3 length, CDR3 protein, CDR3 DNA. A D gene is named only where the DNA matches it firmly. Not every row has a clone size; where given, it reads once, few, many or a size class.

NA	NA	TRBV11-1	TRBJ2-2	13	CASSYTQTGELFF	TGTGCCAGCAGCTACACACAGACCGGGGAGCTGTTTTTT
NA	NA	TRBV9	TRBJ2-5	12	CASSGDRETQYF	TGTGCCAGCAGCGGTGACCGAGAGACCCAGTACTTC
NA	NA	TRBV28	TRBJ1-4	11	CASSLAGELFF	TGTGCCAGCAGTTTAGCGGGCGAACTGTTTTTT
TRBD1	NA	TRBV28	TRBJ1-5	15	CASRWGQGGSQPQHF	TGTGCCAGCAGGTGGGGACAGGGAGGGAGTCAGCCCCAGCATTTT
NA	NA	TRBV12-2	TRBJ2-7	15	CASRLAGQALREQYF	TGTGCAAGTCGCTTAGCGGGACAGGCCCTTCGGGAGCAGTACTTC
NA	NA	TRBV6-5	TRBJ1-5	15	CASRQNRAPWFTQHF	TGTGCCAGCAGACAAAACAGGGCTCCGTGGTTTACCCAGCATTTT
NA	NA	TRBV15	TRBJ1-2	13	CATSSRQNYGYTF	TGTGCCACCAGCAGTAGACAGAACTATGGCTACACCTTC
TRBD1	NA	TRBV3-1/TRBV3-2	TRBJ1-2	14	CASSLPGQSYGYTF	TGTGCCAGCAGCCTGCCGGGACAGAGCTATGGCTACACCTTC
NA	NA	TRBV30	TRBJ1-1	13	CAWSRGSGTEAFF	TGTGCCTGGTCCCGGGGATCCGGCACTGAAGCTTTCTTT
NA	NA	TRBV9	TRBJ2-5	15	CASSVGGATQETQYF	TGTGCCAGCAGCGTAGGGGGAGCTACCCAAGAGACCCAGTACTTC
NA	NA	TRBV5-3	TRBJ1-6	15	CARSLAQGQNSPLHF	TGTGCCAGAAGCTTGGCCCAGGGCCAAAATTCACCCCTCCACTTT
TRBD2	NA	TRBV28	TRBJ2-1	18	CASVPPGLAGLLGNEQFF	TGTGCCAGCGTACCGCCGGGACTAGCGGGACTCTTGGGCAATGAGCAGTTCTTC
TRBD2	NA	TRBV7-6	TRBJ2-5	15	CASSLGPPGGETQYF	TGTGCCAGCAGTTTGGGACCGCCGGGAGGGGAGACCCAGTACTTC
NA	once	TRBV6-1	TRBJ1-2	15	CASSEAASQPYGYTF	TGTGCCAGCAGTGAAGCCGCCAGCCAGCCCTATGGCTACACCTTC
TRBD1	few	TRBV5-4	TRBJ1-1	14	CASSLQGAGTEAFF	TGTGCCAGCAGCTTGCAGGGGGCGGGTACTGAAGCTTTCTTT
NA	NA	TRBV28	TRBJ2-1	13	CASTAQEPNEQFF	TGTGCCAGCACCGCACAGGAACCCAATGAGCAGTTCTTC
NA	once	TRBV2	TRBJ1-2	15	CASSATGITSYGYTF	TGTGCCAGCAGCGCCACCGGGATAACGTCCTATGGCTACACCTTC
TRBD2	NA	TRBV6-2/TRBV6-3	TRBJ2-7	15	CASSAGVVSSYEQYF	TGTGCCAGCAGTGCGGGAGTCGTTAGCTCCTACGAGCAGTACTTC
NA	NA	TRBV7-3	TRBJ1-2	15	CASSSSIPGSNGYTF	TGTGCCAGCAGCTCGTCGATACCAGGGTCCAATGGCTACACCTTC
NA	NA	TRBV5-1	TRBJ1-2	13	CASSPREGDGYTF	TGCGCCAGCAGCCCCCGGGAGGGGGATGGCTACACCTTC
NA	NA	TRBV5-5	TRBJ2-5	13	CASVLALQETQYF	TGTGCCAGCGTCCTAGCGCTACAAGAGACCCAGTACTTC
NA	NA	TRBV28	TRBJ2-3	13	CASSLPTTDTQYF	TGTGCCAGCAGTTTGCCCACCACAGATACGCAGTATTTT
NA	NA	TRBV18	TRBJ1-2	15	CASSPVADRNYGYTF	TGTGCCAGCTCACCTGTGGCAGACCGTAACTATGGCTACACCTTC
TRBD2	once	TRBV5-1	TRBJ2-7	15	CASSLAGLAGDEQYF	TGCGCCAGCAGCTTGGCTGGGCTAGCGGGAGACGAGCAGTACTTC
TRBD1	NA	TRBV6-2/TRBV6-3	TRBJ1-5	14	CASSRDSSNQPQHF	TGTGCCAGCAGCCGGGACAGCAGCAATCAGCCCCAGCATTTT
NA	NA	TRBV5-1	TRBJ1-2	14	CASSTHGTEYGYTF	TGCGCCAGCAGCACCCACGGGACGGAGTATGGCTACACCTTC
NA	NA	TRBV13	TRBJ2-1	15	CASSLYPVTYNEQFF	TGTGCCAGCAGCTTATACCCAGTGACTTACAATGAGCAGTTCTTC
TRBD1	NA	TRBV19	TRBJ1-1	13	CASEGQGALEAFF	TGTGCCAGCGAGGGACAGGGGGCTCTTGAAGCTTTCTTT
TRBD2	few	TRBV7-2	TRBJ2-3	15	CASSLVGTSADTQYF	TGTGCCAGCAGCTTAGTGGGGACTAGCGCAGATACGCAGTATTTT
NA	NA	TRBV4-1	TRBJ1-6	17	CASSQVLQALLSISLHF	TGCGCCAGCAGCCAAGTCTTGCAAGCCCTCCTCTCTATCTCCCTCCACTTT
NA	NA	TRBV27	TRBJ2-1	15	CASSPDLSSYNEQFF	TGTGCCAGCAGTCCGGACCTGAGCTCCTACAATGAGCAGTTCTTC
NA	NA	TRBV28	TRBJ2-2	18	CASSGPLGGGRTGGELFF	TGTGCCAGCAGTGGCCCCCTGGGTGGAGGGAGAACGGGCGGGGAGCTGTTTTTT
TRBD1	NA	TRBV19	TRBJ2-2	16	CASSISAGGWAGELFF	TGTGCCAGTAGTATCTCGGCAGGGGGCTGGGCCGGGGAGCTGTTTTTT
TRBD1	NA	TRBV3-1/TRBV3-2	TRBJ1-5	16	CASSDVGQGCNQPQHF	TGTGCCAGCAGCGACGTGGGACAGGGTTGCAATCAGCCCCAGCATTTT
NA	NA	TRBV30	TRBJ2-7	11	CAWSNRDEQYF	TGTGCCTGGAGCAACAGGGACGAGCAGTACTTC
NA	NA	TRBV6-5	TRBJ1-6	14	CASSNRGGIVALHF	TGTGCCAGCAGTAACCGAGGAGGCATAGTGGCCCTCCACTTT
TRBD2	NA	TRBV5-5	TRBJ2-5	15	CASYPRAGVGETQYF	TGTGCCAGCTATCCCAGAGCGGGAGTTGGGGAGACCCAGTACTTC
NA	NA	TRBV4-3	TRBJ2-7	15	CASSQDRIPSYEQYF	TGCGCCAGCAGCCAAGATAGGATCCCCTCCTACGAGCAGTACTTC
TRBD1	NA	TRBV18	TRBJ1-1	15	CASSPRDRVMPEAFF	TGTGCCAGCTCACCAAGGGACAGGGTAATGCCTGAAGCTTTCTTT
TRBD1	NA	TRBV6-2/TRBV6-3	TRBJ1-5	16	CASSRRDRESNQPQHF	TGTGCCAGCAGCCGCCGGGACAGGGAAAGCAATCAGCCCCAGCATTTT
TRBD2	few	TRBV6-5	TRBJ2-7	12	CASRTSGLEQYF	TGTGCCAGCAGAACTAGCGGACTTGAGCAGTACTTC
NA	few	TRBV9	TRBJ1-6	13	CASSVFRNSPLHF	TGTGCCAGCAGCGTATTTAGAAATTCACCCCTCCACTTT
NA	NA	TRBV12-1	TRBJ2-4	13	CATELAAKNIQYF	TGTGCCACCGAACTAGCGGCCAAAAACATTCAGTACTTC
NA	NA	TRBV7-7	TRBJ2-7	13	CASSSLEGGEQYF	TGTGCTAGCAGCTCCCTGGAGGGGGGCGAGCAGTACTTC
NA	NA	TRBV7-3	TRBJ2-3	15	CASSRISSSTDTQYF	TGTGCCAGCAGCAGGATTTCTTCTAGCACAGATACGCAGTATTTT
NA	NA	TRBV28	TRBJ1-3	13	CASSNTRVGTIYF	TGTGCCAGCAGTAATACAAGGGTTGGCACCATATATTTT
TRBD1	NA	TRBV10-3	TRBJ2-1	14	CAIRTGTGNDEQFF	TGTGCCATCAGGACCGGGACAGGGAACGATGAGCAGTTCTTC
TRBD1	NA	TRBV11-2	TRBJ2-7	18	CASSLVSGQKVGSYEQYF	TGTGCCAGCAGCTTAGTTTCGGGACAGAAGGTCGGTTCCTACGAGCAGTACTTC
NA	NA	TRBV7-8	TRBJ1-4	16	CASSLAFWGRLEKLFF	TGTGCCAGCAGCTTAGCGTTCTGGGGGCGCCTTGAAAAACTGTTTTTT
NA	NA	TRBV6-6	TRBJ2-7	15	CATSSGQGGPSEQYF	TGTGCCACCTCTTCGGGCCAAGGGGGGCCCAGCGAGCAGTACTTC
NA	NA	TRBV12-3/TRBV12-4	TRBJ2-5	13	CASSLTTLGAQYF	TGTGCCAGCAGTTTGACGACTCTTGGGGCCCAGTACTTC
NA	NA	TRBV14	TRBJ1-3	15	CASSQVWTSGNTIYF	TGTGCCAGCAGCCAAGTATGGACCTCTGGAAACACCATATATTTT
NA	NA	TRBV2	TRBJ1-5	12	CASSDRNQPQHF	TGTGCCAGCAGTGATAGGAATCAGCCCCAGCATTTT
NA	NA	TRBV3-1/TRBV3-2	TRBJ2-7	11	CASSPPHEQYF	TGTGCCAGCAGCCCCCCGCACGAGCAGTACTTC
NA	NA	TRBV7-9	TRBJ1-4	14	CASSLQATNEKLFF	TGTGCCAGCAGCTTACAGGCAACTAATGAAAAACTGTTTTTT
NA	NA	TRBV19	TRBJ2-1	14	CASSITGLYNEQFF	TGTGCCAGTAGTATTACAGGGCTCTACAATGAGCAGTTCTTC
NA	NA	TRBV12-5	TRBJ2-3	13	CASGFGHTDTQYF	TGTGCTAGTGGTTTTGGCCACACAGATACGCAGTATTTT
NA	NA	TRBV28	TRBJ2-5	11	CATQVPETQYF	TGTGCCACACAGGTCCCGGAGACCCAGTACTTC
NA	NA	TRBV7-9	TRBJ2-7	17	CASSSSHRDKPWDEQYF	TGTGCCAGCAGCTCTTCACACCGGGACAAACCTTGGGACGAGCAGTACTTC